The sequence of this TCR beta chain was determined in a study of OX40 agonist ivuxolimab in advanced cancers. Across the whole study: Dose-escalation subjects each had hepatocellular carcinoma, melanoma, renal cell or head and neck cancer. Study results and caveats: The study found among the lowest clonal expansion in partial responders at 0.1-3.0 mg/kg. Clonal expansion was seen in CD4+ and CD8+ blood T cells by week 6 at 0.1 to 3.0 mg/kg.

Assay: immunoSEQ multiplex PCR; the TCRdb copy retains only in-frame clones and omits some. The sample has tens of thousands of clones; roughly 84% are singletons. A remark on this clone: Its matching antigen is unknown.

The CDR3 contains 10 residues. V lost 6 bases and J 9 bases, leaving 9 bases between the germline ends. The germline V gene has CDR1 DFQATT and CDR2 SNEGSKA (reference sequence). The sequencing used CD4+ or CD8+ T cells sorted from blood, collected in a trial of the OX40 agonist ivuxolimab. The chain recombines TRBV20-1 with TRBJ2-1; no clear D gene. The TCR was taken from an adult with an advanced solid tumor such as melanoma, head and neck, liver or kidney cancer. The chain's CDR3 is CSAKKVEQFF. CDR3 in DNA: TGCAGTGCAAAGAAGGTTGAGCAGTTCTTC.